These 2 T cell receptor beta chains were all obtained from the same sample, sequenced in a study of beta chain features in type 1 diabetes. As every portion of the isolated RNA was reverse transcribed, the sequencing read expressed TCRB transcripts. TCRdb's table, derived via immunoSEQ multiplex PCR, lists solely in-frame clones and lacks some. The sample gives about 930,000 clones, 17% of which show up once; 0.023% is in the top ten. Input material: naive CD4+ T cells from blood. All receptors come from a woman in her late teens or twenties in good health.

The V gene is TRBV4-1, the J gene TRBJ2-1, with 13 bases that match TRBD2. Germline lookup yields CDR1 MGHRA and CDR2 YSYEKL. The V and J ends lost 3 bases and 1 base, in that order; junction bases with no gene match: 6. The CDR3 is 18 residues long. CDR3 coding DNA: TGCGCCAGCAGCCAGAGGACTAGCGGGAGTATTTCCTACAATGAGCAGTTCTTC. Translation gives CASSQRTSGSISYNEQFF.

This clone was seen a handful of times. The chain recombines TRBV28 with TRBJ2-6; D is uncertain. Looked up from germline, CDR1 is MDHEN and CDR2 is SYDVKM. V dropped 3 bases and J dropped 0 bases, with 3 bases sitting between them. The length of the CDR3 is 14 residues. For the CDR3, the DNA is TGTGCCAGCAGTTTCTACTCTGGGGCCAACGTCCTGACTTTC. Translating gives CASSFYSGANVLTF.